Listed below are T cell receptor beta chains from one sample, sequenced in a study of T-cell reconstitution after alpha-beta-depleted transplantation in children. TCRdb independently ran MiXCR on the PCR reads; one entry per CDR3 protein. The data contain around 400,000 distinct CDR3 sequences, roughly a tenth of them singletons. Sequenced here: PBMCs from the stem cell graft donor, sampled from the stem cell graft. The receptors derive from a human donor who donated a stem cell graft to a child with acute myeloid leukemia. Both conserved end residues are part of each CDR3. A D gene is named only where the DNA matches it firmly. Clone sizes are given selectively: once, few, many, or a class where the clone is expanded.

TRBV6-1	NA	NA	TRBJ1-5	CASTSSTGISNQPQHF	TGTGCCAGCACCAGCTCCACAGGGATTAGCAATCAGCCCCAGCATTTT
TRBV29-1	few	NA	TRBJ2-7	CSVEVGTSEQYF	TGCAGCGTTGAAGTCGGGACTTCCGAGCAGTACTTC
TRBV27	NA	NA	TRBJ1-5	CASSSGGAGNQPQHF	TGTGCCAGCAGTTCCGGGGGCGCGGGGAATCAGCCCCAGCATTTT
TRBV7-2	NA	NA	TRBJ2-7	CASTRTAFSYEQYF	TGTGCCAGCACCCGGACAGCTTTTTCCTACGAGCAGTACTTC
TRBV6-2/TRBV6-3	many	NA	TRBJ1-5	CASRALGQADNQPQHF	TGTGCCAGCAGGGCACTCGGGCAGGCGGACAATCAGCCCCAGCATTTT
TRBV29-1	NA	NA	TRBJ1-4	CSVAGGRLANEKLFF	TGCAGCGTTGCGGGGGGGCGGTTGGCTAATGAAAAACTGTTTTTT
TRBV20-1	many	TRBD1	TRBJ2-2	CSARGPDRGIYGELFF	TGCAGTGCTAGAGGCCCGGACAGGGGGATCTACGGGGAGCTGTTTTTT
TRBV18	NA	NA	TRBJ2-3	CASSPRNTDTQYF	TGTGCCAGCTCACCCCGTAACACAGATACGCAGTATTTT
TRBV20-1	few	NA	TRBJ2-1	CSASPLAGGHNEQFF	TGCAGTGCTAGCCCCTTGGCTGGAGGGCACAATGAGCAGTTCTTC
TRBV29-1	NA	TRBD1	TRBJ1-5	CSVRQGPMQHF	TGCAGCGTGCGACAGGGCCCGATGCAGCATTTT
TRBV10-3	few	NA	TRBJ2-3	CAISESTQGSTDTQYF	TGTGCCATCAGTGAGTCGACTCAGGGCAGCACAGATACGCAGTATTTT
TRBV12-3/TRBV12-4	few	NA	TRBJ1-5	CASSPGQIRNQPQHF	TGTGCCAGCAGTCCTGGACAGATCCGAAATCAGCCCCAGCATTTT
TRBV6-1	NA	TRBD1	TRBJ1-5	CASREAGGFQPQHF	TGTGCCAGCAGAGAAGCAGGGGGCTTTCAGCCCCAGCATTTT
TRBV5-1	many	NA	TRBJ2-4	CASSGQAKNIQYF	TGCGCCAGCAGCGGCCAAGCCAAAAACATTCAGTACTTC
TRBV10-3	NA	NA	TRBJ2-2	CAITGSGTPTGELFF	TGTGCCATCACTGGTTCGGGGACACCAACCGGGGAGCTGTTTTTT
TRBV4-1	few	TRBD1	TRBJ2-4	CASSQGTGIAKNIQYF	TGCGCCAGCAGCCAAGGGACAGGCATAGCCAAAAACATTCAGTACTTC